The next 21 T cell receptor beta chains were all read from a single sample in a study of blood T cell repertoires in COVID-19. Sequenced by immunoSEQ multiplex PCR; TCRdb stores in-frame clones only, minus some. The data contain tens of thousands of clones, approximately 82% of them singletons. The sample consisted of peripheral blood. These TCRs come from a woman aged 55-75 years with acute or convalescent COVID-19.

In its sample, this clone was seen once. The rearrangement links TRBV5-6 to TRBJ2-2; TRBD1 matches at 8 bases. This CDR3 spans 14 amino acids. Germline trimming cut 6 bases from V and 4 bases from J; bases unmatched to any gene: 5. Germline CDR1 is SGHDT and CDR2 is YYEEEE. The CDR3 nucleotides are TGTGCCAGCACCCGACAGGGGTTCACCGGGGAGCTGTTTTTT. Protein product: CASTRQGFTGELFF.

As for this clone: A read error may account for a junction end that differs from germline. The genes are TRBV20-1 and TRBJ1-2; no reliable D call. The CDR3 contains 11 residues. The germline V gene has CDR1 DFQATT and CDR2 SNEGSKA (reference sequence). CDR3 sequence (DNA): TGCAGTGCTAGACACCCTGCAGGCCAGCACTTC. This translates into CSARHPAGQHF.

The sample holds one count of this clone. The chain couples TRBV9 to TRBJ2-5, with D perhaps matching TRBD2 (7 bases). Trimming took 1 base from V and 4 from J, leaving 14 bases between them. In germline, CDR1 is SGDLS, CDR2 YYNGEE. This CDR3 contains 15 residues. The CDR3 is CASSVWGGGGETQYF. The CDR3 DNA reads as TGTGCCAGCAGCGTATGGGGGGGCGGAGGAGAGACCCAGTACTTC.

The chain couples TRBV19 to TRBJ1-1, with TRBD1 matching 10 bases. Germline V gene lookup returns CDR1 LNHDA and CDR2 SQIVND (reference sequence). The CDR3 has 18 residues. With 9 bases clipped from V and 5 bases from J, the junction kept 21 bases outside the gene matches. CDR3 amino acids: CASKFTRGTGAPRTEAFF. The CDR3 DNA follows: TGTGCCAGCAAGTTTACCCGAGGGACAGGGGCCCCCCGGACTGAAGCTTTCTTT.

The chain uses TRBV5-1 and TRBJ2-7; TRBD2 matches 7 bases. The V gene end was trimmed by 4 bases and the J gene end by 3 bases; junction bases not matched to a gene: 10. Germline lookup yields CDR1 SGHRS and CDR2 YFSETQ. CDR3 length: 15 amino acids. The CDR3 region is CASSPPGGGHYEQYF. CDR3 nucleotide sequence: TGCGCCAGCAGCCCCCCGGGCGGGGGTCACTACGAGCAGTACTTC.

The J gene is TRBJ1-2, the V gene TRBV12-5, with a tentative D call TRBD1 (5 bases). Germline assignment: CDR1 LGHNT and CDR2 FRNRAP. V was clipped by 4 bases and J by 4 bases, with 10 bases between them. The CDR3 runs 13 residues. The chain's CDR3 is CASGSGTGYGYTF. The CDR3 nucleotides read TGTGCTAGTGGTTCAGGGACTGGCTATGGCTACACCTTC.

J is TRBJ1-2 and V is TRBV29-1; TRBD1 matches 11 bases. CDR1 SQVTM and CDR2 ANQGSEA come from the germline V gene. Germline trimming cut 6 bases from V and 7 bases from J; bases unmatched to any gene: 4. The CDR3 extends over 12 amino acids. CDR3 region: CSVSGQGGGYTF. CDR3 DNA sequence: TGCAGCGTCTCGGGACAGGGGGGTGGCTACACCTTC.

V gene TRBV3-1 (or the pseudogene TRBV3-2) combines with J gene TRBJ2-1; 10 nucleotides line up with TRBD2. CDR3 length: 15 residues. Per germline, CDR1 LGHDT and CDR2 YNNKEL (reference sequence). Trimming cost V 4 bases and J 6 bases; bases outside gene matches: 6. CDR3 loop: CASSRAGGLSNEQFF. CDR3 bases: TGTGCCAGCAGCCGAGCGGGGGGGCTAAGCAATGAGCAGTTCTTC.

The J gene is TRBJ1-6, the V gene TRBV3-1 (or the pseudogene TRBV3-2); no clear D. The CDR3 extends over 14 amino acids. V lost 1 base and J lost 4, with 5 bases in between. CDR1 LGHDT and CDR2 YNNKEL come from the germline V gene (reference sequence). The CDR3 DNA sequence: TGTGCCAGCAGCCAAGGCGCTTATAATTCACCCCTCCACTTT. As protein: CASSQGAYNSPLHF.

This clone was detected a few times. The rearrangement uses TRBV4-1 and TRBJ1-2; a weak D match, TRBD1 (6 bases). CDR3 length: 14 amino acids. Germline CDR1 and CDR2: MGHRA and YSYEKL. Trimming shortened V by 4 bases and J by 5 bases, and 14 bases separated the two germline ends. The DNA of the CDR3 is TGCGCCAGCAGCCTGCCCGGACAGAGATATGGCTACACCTTC. This gives the protein CASSLPGQRYGYTF.

CDR3 in amino acids: CASSAGQIGTFF. Written as DNA, the CDR3 is TGTGCCAGCAGCGCCGGACAGATTGGAACTTTCTTT. The chain is built from TRBV7-9 and TRBJ1-1; weak D call: TRBD1 (6 bases). From germline, CDR1 is SEHNR and CDR2 FQNEAQ (reference sequence). Trimming stripped 5 bases from V and 12 bases from J, with 16 bases between. The CDR3 sequence is 12 residues long.

This clone has just a few counts. The genes are TRBV10-1 and TRBJ1-1; 9 nucleotides agree with TRBD1. Germline lookup yields CDR1 WNHNN and CDR2 SYGVQD (reference sequence). This CDR3 has 13 residues. V shed 6 bases, J shed 6 bases, and the junction held 5 bases outside the gene matches. As DNA, the CDR3 is TGCGCCAGCAGCGAGAGGACAGGGGCTGAAGCTTTCTTT. Protein product: CASSERTGAEAFF.

The rearrangement joins TRBV7-9 to TRBJ2-3; D not resolved. Trimming left V 7 bases short and J 9 bases short, with 14 bases between. Germline lookup yields CDR1 SEHNR and CDR2 FQNEAQ (reference sequence). The CDR3 contains 12 residues. The DNA of the CDR3 is TGTGCCAGCAACCACCCCCCAGCGACGCAGTATTTT. Amino acid sequence: CASNHPPATQYF. Looking up the rest from reference TRBV7-9 and TRBJ2-3 gives the full variable domain: DTGVSQNPRHKITKRGQNVTFRCDPISEHNRLYWYRQTLGQGPEFLTYFQNEAQLEKSRLLSDRFSAERPKGSFSTLEIQRTEQGDSAMYLCASNHPPATQYFGPGTRLTVL.

This chain uses TRBV7-9 with TRBJ2-5, with TRBD1 matching 8 bases. CDR1 and CDR2 from the germline V gene are SEHNR and FQNEAQ (reference sequence). Trimming took 6 bases from V and 5 from J; bases not matched to a gene: 8. CDR3 length: 14 amino acids. The CDR3 here is CASSSGQGRETQYF. The CDR3 DNA reads as TGTGCCAGCAGTTCAGGACAGGGACGGGAGACCCAGTACTTC.

This chain connects TRBV30 to TRBJ2-6; 7 nucleotides align to TRBD2. V lost 7 bases and J lost 2; bases outside the gene matches: 8. CDR1 GTSNPN and CDR2 SVGIG come from the germline V gene (reference sequence). CDR3 length equals 15 residues. The CDR3 DNA is TGTGCCTCCCCGGGGGAGGGGACTGGGGCCAACGTCCTGACTTTC. Translation: CASPGEGTGANVLTF.

A few counts support this clone. The V gene is TRBV10-1, the J gene TRBJ2-2; unclear D gene. The germline V gene has CDR1 WNHNN and CDR2 SYGVQD (reference sequence). The CDR3 runs to 14 residues. V shed 2 bases and J shed 4 bases, with 8 bases lying between them. The DNA of the CDR3 is TGCGCCAGCAGTGAGAGTACATTCACCGGGGAGCTGTTTTTT. It is translated as CASSESTFTGELFF.

The rearrangement uses TRBV4-1 and TRBJ1-5; 7 nucleotides align to TRBD1. The CDR3 runs to 16 residues. With 3 bases clipped from V and 5 bases from J, the junction kept 10 bases outside the gene matches. CDR1 is MGHRA and CDR2 is YSYEKL in the germline V gene. Written as DNA, the CDR3 is TGCGCCAGCAGCCATACGATGGGCAGGGGGGATCAGCCCCAGCATTTT. As protein: CASSHTMGRGDQPQHF.

The chain employs TRBV6-4 and TRBJ1-5; 7 nucleotides match TRBD1. The CDR3 is made up of 14 amino acids. J lost 7 bases, V lost 6 bases, and 9 bases had no gene match. CDR1 is MRHNA, CDR2 SNTAGT, per germline. CDR3 amino acids: CASRAQGSRQPQHF. The CDR3 region has the DNA TGTGCCAGCAGAGCACAGGGGTCCCGGCAGCCCCAGCATTTT.

The CDR3 loop reads CASSLRGIGSPLHF. DNA of the CDR3: TGTGCCAGCTCATTAAGGGGGATAGGATCACCCCTCCACTTT. The V and J genes are TRBV18 and TRBJ1-6, with TRBD1 as a possible D gene (6 bases). Germline V lookup: CDR1 KGHSH, CDR2 LQKENI. The CDR3 has 14 residues. Trimming left V 5 bases short and J 10 bases short, with 15 bases between.

This chain joins TRBV5-6 and TRBJ2-3; 9 nucleotides agree with TRBD1. Germline V gene lookup returns CDR1 SGHDT and CDR2 YYEEEE. The CDR3 sequence is 16 residues long. Trimming cost V 4 bases and J 6 bases; bases outside gene matches: 12. CDR3 sequence: CASSPTGQGSLDTQYF. CDR3 bases: TGTGCCAGCAGCCCGACCGGACAGGGGTCGTTGGATACGCAGTATTTT.

The rearrangement uses TRBV9 and TRBJ2-2; no clear D gene. Trimming shortened V by 0 bases and J by 0 bases, and 6 bases separated the two germline ends. This CDR3 contains 15 residues. Germline values: CDR1 SGDLS, CDR2 YYNGEE. CDR3 nucleotides: TGTGCCAGCAGCGTAGGAGTTTCGAACACCGGGGAGCTGTTTTTT. Translation: CASSVGVSNTGELFF.